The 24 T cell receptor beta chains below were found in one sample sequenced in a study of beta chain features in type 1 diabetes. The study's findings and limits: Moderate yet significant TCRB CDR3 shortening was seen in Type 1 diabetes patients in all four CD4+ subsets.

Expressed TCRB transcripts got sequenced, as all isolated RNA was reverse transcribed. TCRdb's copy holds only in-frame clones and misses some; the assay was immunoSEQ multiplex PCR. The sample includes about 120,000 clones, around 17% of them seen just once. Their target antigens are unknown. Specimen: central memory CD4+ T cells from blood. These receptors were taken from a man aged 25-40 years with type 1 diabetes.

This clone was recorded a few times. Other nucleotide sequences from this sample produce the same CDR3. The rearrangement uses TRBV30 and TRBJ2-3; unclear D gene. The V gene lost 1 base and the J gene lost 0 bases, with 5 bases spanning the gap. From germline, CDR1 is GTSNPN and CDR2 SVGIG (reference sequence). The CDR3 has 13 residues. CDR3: CAWSGSSTDTQYF. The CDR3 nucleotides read TGTGCCTGGAGTGGGTCTAGCACAGATACGCAGTATTTT.

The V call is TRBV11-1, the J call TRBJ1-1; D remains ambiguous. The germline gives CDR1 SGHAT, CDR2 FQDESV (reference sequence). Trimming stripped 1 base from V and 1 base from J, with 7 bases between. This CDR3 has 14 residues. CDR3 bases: TGTGCCAGCAGCTTAGAAAGGTGGAACACTGAAGCTTTCTTT. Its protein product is CASSLERWNTEAFF. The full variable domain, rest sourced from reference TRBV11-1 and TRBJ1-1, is EAEVAQSPRYKITEKSQAVAFWCDPISGHATLYWYRQILGQGPELLVQFQDESVVDDSQLPKDRFSAERLKGVDSTLKIQPAELGDSAMYLCASSLERWNTEAFFGQGTRLTVV.

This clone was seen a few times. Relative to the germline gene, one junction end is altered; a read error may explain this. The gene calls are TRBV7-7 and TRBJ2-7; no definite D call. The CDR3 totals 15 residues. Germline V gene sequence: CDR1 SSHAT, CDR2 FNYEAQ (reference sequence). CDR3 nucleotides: TGTGCTAGCAGCCCTGGTGATTTGGCGTCCTCCGAGCAGTACTTC. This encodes CASSPGDLASSEQYF.

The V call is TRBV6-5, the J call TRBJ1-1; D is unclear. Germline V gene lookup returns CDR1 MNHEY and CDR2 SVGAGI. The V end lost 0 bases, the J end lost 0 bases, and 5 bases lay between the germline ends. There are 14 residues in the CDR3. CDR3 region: CASSYSTLNTEAFF. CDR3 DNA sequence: TGTGCCAGCAGTTACTCAACCCTGAACACTGAAGCTTTCTTT.

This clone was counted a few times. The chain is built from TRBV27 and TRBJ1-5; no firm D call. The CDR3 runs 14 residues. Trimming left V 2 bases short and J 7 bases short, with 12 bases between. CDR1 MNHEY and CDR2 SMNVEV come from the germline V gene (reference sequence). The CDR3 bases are TGTGCCAGCAGTTTAAGGTTCGTGGGGCAGCCCCAGCATTTT. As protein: CASSLRFVGQPQHF.

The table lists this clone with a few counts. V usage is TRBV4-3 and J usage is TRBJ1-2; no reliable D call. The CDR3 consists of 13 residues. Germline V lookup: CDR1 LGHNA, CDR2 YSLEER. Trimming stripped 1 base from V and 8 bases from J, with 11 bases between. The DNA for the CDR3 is TGCGCCAGCAGCCAAGCGAAAGGGCGAGGCTACACCTTC. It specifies CASSQAKGRGYTF.

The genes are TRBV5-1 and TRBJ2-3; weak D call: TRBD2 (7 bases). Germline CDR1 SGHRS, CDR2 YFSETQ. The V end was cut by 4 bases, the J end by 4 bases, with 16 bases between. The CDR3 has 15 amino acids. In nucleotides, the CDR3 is TGCGCCAGCAGCGAAATTCAGGGGAGGGCAGATACGCAGTATTTT. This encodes CASSEIQGRADTQYF.

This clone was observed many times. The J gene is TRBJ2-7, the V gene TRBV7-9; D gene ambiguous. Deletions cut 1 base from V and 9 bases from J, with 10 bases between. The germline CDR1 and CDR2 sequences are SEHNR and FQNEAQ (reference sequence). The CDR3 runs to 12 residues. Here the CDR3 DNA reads TGTGCCAGCAGCTTAGTCCACGGCATGCAGTACTTC. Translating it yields CASSLVHGMQYF. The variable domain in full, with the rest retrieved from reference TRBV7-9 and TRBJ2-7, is DTGVSQNPRHKITKRGQNVTFRCDPISEHNRLYWYRQTLGQGPEFLTYFQNEAQLEKSRLLSDRFSAERPKGSFSTLEIQRTEQGDSAMYLCASSLVHGMQYFGPGTRLTVT.

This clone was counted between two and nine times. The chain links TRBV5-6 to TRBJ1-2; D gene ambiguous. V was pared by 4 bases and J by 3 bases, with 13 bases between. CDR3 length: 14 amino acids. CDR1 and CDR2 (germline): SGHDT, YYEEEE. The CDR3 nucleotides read TGTGCCAGCAGCCCCTTGACAAGCGACTATGGCTACACCTTC. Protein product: CASSPLTSDYGYTF.

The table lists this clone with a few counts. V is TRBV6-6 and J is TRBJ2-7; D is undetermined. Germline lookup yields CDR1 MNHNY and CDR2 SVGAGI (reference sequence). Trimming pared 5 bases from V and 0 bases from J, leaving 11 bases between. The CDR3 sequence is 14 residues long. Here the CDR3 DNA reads TGTGCCAGCAGTCGAACTCGAAGCTCCTACGAGCAGTACTTC. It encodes CASSRTRSSYEQYF.

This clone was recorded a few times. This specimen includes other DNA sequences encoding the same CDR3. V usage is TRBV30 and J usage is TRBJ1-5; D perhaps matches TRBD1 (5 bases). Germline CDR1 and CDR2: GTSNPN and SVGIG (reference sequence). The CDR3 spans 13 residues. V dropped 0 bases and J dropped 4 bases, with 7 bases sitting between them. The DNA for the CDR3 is TGTGCCTGGAGTGTACAGGATAATCAGCCCCAGCATTTT. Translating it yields CAWSVQDNQPQHF.

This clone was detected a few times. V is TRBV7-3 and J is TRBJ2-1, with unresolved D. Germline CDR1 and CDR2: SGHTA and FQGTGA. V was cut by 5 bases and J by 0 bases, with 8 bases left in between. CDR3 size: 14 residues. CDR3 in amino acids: CASSNDDSYNEQFF. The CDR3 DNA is TGTGCCAGCAGCAATGACGACTCCTACAATGAGCAGTTCTTC.

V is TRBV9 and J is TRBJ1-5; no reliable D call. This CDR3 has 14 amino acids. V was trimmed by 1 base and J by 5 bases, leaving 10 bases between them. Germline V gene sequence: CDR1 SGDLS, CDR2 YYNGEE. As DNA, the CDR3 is TGTGCCAGCAGCGTATCTCCCCTTGATCAGCCCCAGCATTTT. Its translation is CASSVSPLDQPQHF.

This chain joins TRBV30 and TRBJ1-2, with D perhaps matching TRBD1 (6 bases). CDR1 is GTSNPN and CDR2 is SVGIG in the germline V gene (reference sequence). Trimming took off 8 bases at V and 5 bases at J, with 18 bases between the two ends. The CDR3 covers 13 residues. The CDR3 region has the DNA TGTGCCGCTTCAGCCGGGACAAGTTATGGCTACACCTTC. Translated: CAASAGTSYGYTF. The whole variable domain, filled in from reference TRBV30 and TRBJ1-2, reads SQTIHQWPATLVQPVGSPLSLECTVEGTSNPNLYWYRQAAGRGLQLLFYSVGIGQISSEVPQNLSASRPQDRQFILSSKKLLLSDSGFYLCAASAGTSYGYTFGSGTRLTVV.

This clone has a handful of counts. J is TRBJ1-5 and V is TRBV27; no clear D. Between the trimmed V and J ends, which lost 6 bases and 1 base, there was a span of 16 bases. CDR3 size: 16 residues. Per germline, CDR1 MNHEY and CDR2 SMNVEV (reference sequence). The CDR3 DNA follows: TGTGCCAGCAGCTCATTTCGGGGTCCGAGCAATCAGCCCCAGCATTTT. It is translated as CASSSFRGPSNQPQHF.

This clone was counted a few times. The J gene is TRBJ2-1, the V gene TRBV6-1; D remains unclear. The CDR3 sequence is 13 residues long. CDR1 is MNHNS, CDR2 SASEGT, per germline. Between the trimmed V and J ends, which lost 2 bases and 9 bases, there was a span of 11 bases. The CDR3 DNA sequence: TGTGCCAGCAGTGAATTGAGCTGGGTTGAGCAGTTCTTC. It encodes CASSELSWVEQFF.

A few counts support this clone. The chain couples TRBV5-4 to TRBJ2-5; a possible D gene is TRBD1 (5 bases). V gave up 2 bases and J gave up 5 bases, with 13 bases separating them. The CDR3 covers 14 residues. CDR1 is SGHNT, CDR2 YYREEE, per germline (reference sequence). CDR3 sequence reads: CASSFKGKLETQYF. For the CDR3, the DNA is TGTGCCAGCAGCTTCAAGGGGAAGTTGGAGACCCAGTACTTC.

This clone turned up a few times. CDR3 sequence reads: CAWNRPLGEKLFF. Written as DNA, the CDR3 is TGTGCCTGGAACCGACCCCTGGGTGAAAAACTGTTTTTT. This chain uses TRBV30 with TRBJ1-4; D gene ambiguous. The CDR3 totals 13 residues. Germline lookup yields CDR1 GTSNPN and CDR2 SVGIG (reference sequence). V lost 4 bases and J 7 bases, leaving 13 bases between the germline ends. The whole variable domain, filled in from reference TRBV30 and TRBJ1-4, reads SQTIHQWPATLVQPVGSPLSLECTVEGTSNPNLYWYRQAAGRGLQLLFYSVGIGQISSEVPQNLSASRPQDRQFILSSKKLLLSDSGFYLCAWNRPLGEKLFFGSGTQLSVL.

CDR3 sequence: CASSFFYSNQPQHF. CDR3 bases: TGTGCCAGCAGCTTTTTTTATAGCAATCAGCCCCAGCATTTT. The genes are TRBV9 and TRBJ1-5; no reliable D call. Trimming cost V 4 bases and J 0 bases, with 8 bases left between them. Germline lookup yields CDR1 SGDLS and CDR2 YYNGEE. This CDR3 spans 14 amino acids.

The CDR3 region is CASSLGQITEAFF. The CDR3 DNA sequence: TGTGCCAGCAGCTTAGGGCAGATCACTGAAGCTTTCTTT. The chain links TRBV7-2 to TRBJ1-1, with D uncertain. Between the trimmed V and J ends, which lost 1 base and 4 bases, there was a span of 7 bases. CDR3 length: 13 residues. CDR1 is SGHTA and CDR2 is FQGNSA in the germline V gene.

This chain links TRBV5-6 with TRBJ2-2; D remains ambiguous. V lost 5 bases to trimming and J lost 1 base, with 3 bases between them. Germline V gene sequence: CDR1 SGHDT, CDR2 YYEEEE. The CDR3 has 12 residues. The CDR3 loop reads CASSLNTGELFF. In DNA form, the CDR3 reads TGTGCCAGCAGTTTGAACACCGGGGAGCTGTTTTTT.

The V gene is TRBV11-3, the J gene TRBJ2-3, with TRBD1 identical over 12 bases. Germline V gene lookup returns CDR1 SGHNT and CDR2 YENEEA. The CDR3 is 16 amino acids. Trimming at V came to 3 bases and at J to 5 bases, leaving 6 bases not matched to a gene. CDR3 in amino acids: CASSFRGQGAKDTQYF. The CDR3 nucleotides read TGTGCCAGCAGCTTTCGGGGACAGGGGGCGAAAGATACGCAGTATTTT.

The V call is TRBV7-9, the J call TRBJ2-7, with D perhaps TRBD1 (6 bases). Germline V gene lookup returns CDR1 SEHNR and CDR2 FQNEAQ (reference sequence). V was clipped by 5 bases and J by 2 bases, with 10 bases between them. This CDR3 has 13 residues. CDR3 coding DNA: TGTGCCAGCAGCCTGGACAGAACCTACGAGCAGTACTTC. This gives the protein CASSLDRTYEQYF.

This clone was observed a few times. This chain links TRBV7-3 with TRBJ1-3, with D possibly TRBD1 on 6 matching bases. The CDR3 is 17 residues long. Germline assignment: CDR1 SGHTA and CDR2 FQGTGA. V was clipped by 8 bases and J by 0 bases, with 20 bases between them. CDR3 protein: CASDSLRRGDSGNTIYF. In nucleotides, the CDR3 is TGTGCCAGCGACTCGCTTCGCAGGGGCGACTCTGGAAACACCATATATTTT.